These T cell receptor beta chains were read from a single sample in a study of T cells expressing NK-cell markers. TCRdb reprocessed the 5' RACE reads and reports one entry per CDR3 protein, with no DNA. The sample table includes roughly 150,000 distinct CDR3 sequences. Sequencing used blood T cells: a sorted CD56 or NKG2C T cell subset, CD4+ or CD8+ T cells, or bulk PBMC T cells (not recorded which). All receptors come from a man between 18 and 69 years old in good health. Each CDR3 is given with its conserved first and last residue.

V	J	CDR3
TRBV4-1	TRBJ2-1	CASSQPPGRAGLGGNEQFF
TRBV5-6	TRBJ1-6	CASSLGAGSPLHF
TRBV28	TRBJ2-5	CASSPEQVQETQYF
TRBV27	TRBJ2-1	CASSPYRGLRLNEQFF
TRBV28	TRBJ2-1	CASSLLRTAYNEQFF
TRBV7-8	TRBJ2-7	CASSPQTTTGDRNEQYF
TRBV7-6	TRBJ1-5	CASSLQEYQPQHF
TRBV9	TRBJ2-3	CASSADIETSTDTQYF
TRBV3-1	TRBJ2-3	CASRGGLQSDTQYF
TRBV9	TRBJ1-3	CASSAGTGGNTIYF
TRBV20-1	TRBJ2-3	CSARDGLATLATDTQYF
TRBV27	TRBJ1-2	CASSSGTAFYGYTF
TRBV20-1	TRBJ2-1	CSARASVHNEQFF
TRBV10-3	TRBJ2-2	CAISERDPANTGELFF
TRBV7-9	TRBJ2-1	CASSIHPANNEQFF
TRBV19	TRBJ2-5	CASSWTGGGEETQYF
TRBV12-3/TRBV12-4	TRBJ2-1	CASSHRTGYNEQFF
TRBV15	TRBJ2-3	CATSRTVGTGGEGDTDTQYF
TRBV27	TRBJ1-1	CASSPGGVEGLTEAFF
TRBV12-3/TRBV12-4	TRBJ2-7	CASSQTSPYEQYF
TRBV6-1	TRBJ2-5	CASSLTGTGRGETQYF
TRBV7-2	TRBJ1-4	CASSPQGPETNEKLFF
TRBV5-1	TRBJ2-7	CASSLSWDYRLNEQYF
TRBV5-1	TRBJ2-2	CASSLVGQDNTGELFF
TRBV6-1	TRBJ2-7	CASIPGLDYYEQYF
TRBV18	TRBJ1-2	CASSPPGTGHYGYTF
TRBV7-9	TRBJ1-1	CASSDQTGVNTEAFF
TRBV2	TRBJ1-2	CASSDPQGVNYGYTF
TRBV6-1	TRBJ1-1	CASGGGRPLNTEAFF
TRBV16	TRBJ2-2	CASSQSLDRGEWNTGELFF
TRBV9	TRBJ2-3	CASKGGQRVTDTQYF
TRBV9	TRBJ2-1	CASSVGGTSNEQFF
TRBV13	TRBJ1-6	CASSLGPRGSPLHF
TRBV12-3/TRBV12-4	TRBJ2-1	CASSFTSGGFDEQFF
TRBV29-1	TRBJ2-7	CSVEGWGADYEQYF
TRBV6-5	TRBJ1-2	CASSSVETTLYGYTF
TRBV6-1	TRBJ2-1	CASRDTGESNEQFF
TRBV6-5	TRBJ2-3	CASSLLGRGGSTDTQYF
TRBV12-3/TRBV12-4	TRBJ2-4	CASSLGVGDSKNIQYF
TRBV20-1	TRBJ2-3	CSAVNPGLAGGSTDTQYF
TRBV12-3/TRBV12-4	TRBJ2-2	CASSLGGPRRAGELFF
TRBV6-5	TRBJ2-7	CASSYSQRYEQYF
TRBV7-9	TRBJ1-2	CASTGTDNNYGYTF
TRBV5-6	TRBJ1-2	CASSLGTGGGGYGYTF
TRBV7-6	TRBJ2-2	CASSLEWHRSGTGELFF
TRBV7-9	TRBJ1-6	CASSAPGGAANSPLHF